This passage covers 5 T cell receptor beta chains from one sample sequenced in a study of T cells in Graves' hyperthyroidism and ophthalmopathy. RNA transcripts provided the source from which TCR beta CDR3 regions were amplified. The primer set for the first-round RT-PCR of the TCR CDR3 was HTBI. TCRdb ran MiXCR on the multiplex PCR reads and lists one entry per CDR3 protein. The sample yields 350,000 to 400,000 distinct CDR3 sequences, 11% to 15% seen once. Sequenced: blood. The receptor source for this set is an older woman with Graves' hyperthyroidism.

Comment on this clonotype: This may stem from a read error, because a much larger clone lies one nucleotide away. V and J are TRBV3-1 and TRBJ2-7, with TRBD1 matching 8 bases. V was clipped by 11 bases and J by 7 bases; unmatched bases: 10. The germline V gene has CDR1 LGHDT and CDR2 YNNKEL (reference sequence). The CDR3 runs 12 residues. This chain's CDR3 is CARSQGALEQYF. For the CDR3, the DNA is TGTGCCCGCTCCCAGGGGGCCCTGGAGCAGTACTTC.

This clonotype was seen at least ten times. The chain joins TRBV18 to TRBJ2-1, with 8 bases fitting TRBD1. The V and J ends lost 1 base and 15 bases, in that order; junction bases with no gene match: 5. Germline V lookup: CDR1 KGHSH, CDR2 LQKENI. CDR3 size: 12 residues. The DNA of the CDR3 is TGTGCCAGCTCACCACTGGACAGGGCGGTGTTCTTC. It is translated as CASSPLDRAVFF.

The table lists this clonotype with many counts. The gene calls are TRBV2 and TRBJ1-1; no reliable D call. The V end lost 2 bases, the J end lost 10 bases, and 11 bases lay between the germline ends. Germline V gives CDR1 SNHLY, CDR2 FYNNEI. This CDR3 is built from 12 residues. This chain's CDR3 is CASSEIQILAFF. In DNA form, the CDR3 reads TGTGCCAGCAGTGAAATCCAGATTTTAGCTTTCTTT.

In its sample, this clonotype was seen once. The V gene is TRBV24-1, the J gene TRBJ2-1, with TRBD2 as a possible D gene (6 bases). The ends were cut back, 5 bases at V and 7 bases at J, with 14 bases in the middle. Germline assignment: CDR1 KGHDR and CDR2 SFDVKD. The CDR3 loop spans 14 amino acids. The CDR3 DNA reads TGTGCCACCAGTGTTCGGACTAACTCTAATGAGCAGTTCTTC. Encoded protein: CATSVRTNSNEQFF.

V and J are TRBV3-1 and TRBJ1-1; the D gene is possibly TRBD1 (5 bases). Germline assignment: CDR1 LGHDT and CDR2 YNNKEL (reference sequence). Trimming cost V 4 bases and J 5 bases, with 23 bases left between them. The CDR3 runs to 17 residues. This CDR3 reads CASSPYLPIRGETEAFF. Written as DNA, the CDR3 is TGTGCCAGCAGCCCATACCTCCCGATTAGGGGTGAAACTGAAGCTTTCTTT.